This paragraph reports one TCR beta chain. Its antigen is unknown. No much larger clone exists at a distance of one base, and base qualities are not known. DNA from uncultured naive and memory CD4+ T cells underwent immunoSEQ TCR-beta sequencing at deep resolution. The authors' analysis ran thus. During preprocessing, nonproductive sequences were removed, as were CDR3s that did not start with C, did not end with F or W, or were shorter than 7 amino acids. Cultured and uncultured naive and memory CD4+ repertoires were searched for CDR3s previously identified as spike- and CEF-reactive. After three terminal residues were trimmed from each end, CDR3 homology was quantified as pairwise Levenshtein distance using the stringdist R package. TCRdb stores this immuneACCESS table with in-frame sequences only. Part of the clones is absent; in the studies checked, under half of the shortfall reflects unresolved V genes, and no reason is known for the rest. Clonal size and the V and J genes are those of that table, whereas D and trimming came from the DNA. For this sample there are just under 65,000 clones; about 94% appear just once. In total, the top ten clones hold approximately 0.14% of the sample.

The entry originates in a study of CD4 T cells in relation to SARS-CoV-2 and coronaviruses (dated by TCRdb to about 2021). A note on the overall study: HLA restriction was mapped for shared crossreactive spike epitopes using patient-derived lymphoblastoid cell lines. Expansion assays from other donors in the study were sequenced with a different, Illumina-based TCR-beta assay. At the level of individual TCR clonotypes, the study measured memory CD4+ T cell crossreactivity between SARS-CoV-2 spike protein and common cold coronavirus spike proteins. The Adaptive Biotechnologies TCR-sequencing kit was used to sequence samples from three pre-COVID donors and the naive versus memory experiments, while other data came from Illumina-based sequencing.

CD4+ T cells from unexposed donors were collected before the COVID-19 pandemic (2011-2018). Naive and memory CD4+ T cells were separated from cryopreserved PBMCs through CD4 enrichment, which was followed by EasySep naive CD4+ T cell enrichment. The leukapheresis product for the unexposed donors was obtained through commercial purchase. PBMCs were isolated from leukapheresis product or whole blood by Ficoll-Paque PLUS gradient centrifugation. PBMCs were either used fresh in the expansion assay or cryopreserved at -140 degrees C. The QIAamp Micro DNA Kit was used to extract genomic DNA from the CD4+ T cells. General findings and caveats noted by the study authors: Compared with monoreactive clones, crossreactive clones had significantly weaker SARS-CoV-2-driven expansion, a result consistent with antigenic imprinting. The study was constrained by small numbers of patients and of tested TCRs. Naive versus memory sequencing indicated that memory recall responses, rather than primary responses primed during culture, are detected by the assay. No donor contributed both pre-pandemic and post-infection samples, which limited tracing the source of pre-existing responses. Crossreactivity analysis was centred on spike protein, so crossreactivity against other viral proteins was not assessed. In roughly 65% of donors, memory CD4+ clonotypes turned up that crossrecognized SARS-CoV-2 and at least one common cold coronavirus spike.

Material: naive CD4+ T cells from PBMCs. The sample's cell subset or site label, decoded: naive CD4+ T cells isolated by negative enrichment. This clonotype was sampled from a human donor in good health.

The DNA reads TGTGCCAGTAGTACTCGGGACAGGGCCTCTCCCCTCCACTTT. Its product reads: CASSTRDRASPLHF. This sequence uses TRBV19 and TRBJ1-6; 9 bases in between match TRBD1. Looking up the germline V gene (reference sequence) yields CDR1 LNHDA and CDR2 SQIVND. Trimming leaves V shorter by 4 bases and J shorter by 13 bases, with the junction holding 8 bases beyond the gene matches. Including the terminal cysteine and phenylalanine, the CDR3 comprises 14 residues. Only the CDR3 DNA stays, 42 bases, in frame from base 1.